This TCR beta chain was identified during a study of blood T cell repertoires in COVID-19. Measured with immunoSEQ multiplex PCR; TCRdb has only the in-frame clones, and not every one. Of 200,000 or so clones listed, roughly nine tenths are singletons. Germline CDR1 and CDR2: GTSNPN and SVGIG (reference sequence). Losses at the gene ends were 0 bases for V and 7 bases for J; bases not matched to a gene: 5. CDR3 length: 14 amino acids. Source material: peripheral blood. The V gene is TRBV30, the J gene TRBJ1-4; TRBD1 matches 7 bases. The clonotype originates from a man aged 55-75 years who had recovered from COVID-19. The CDR3 sequence: CAWSVEGAGEKLFF. The CDR3 coding sequence is TGTGCCTGGAGTGTGGAGGGGGCGGGTGAAAAACTGTTTTTT.